This T cell receptor (beta chain) was recovered during a study of T cell repertoires in cytomegalovirus infection. Germline lookup yields CDR1 SGHAT and CDR2 FQNNGV. CDR3 length equals 14 residues. General study points: There were HLA-C-restricted CMV-specific TCR beta clonotypes dominating the ex vivo response.

TCRdb re-analysed the reads in MiXCR, keeping a single row per CDR3 protein. The sample has 700,000 to 950,000 distinct CDR3 sequences; less than 35% are singletons. On this clonotype: Its specificity is not known.

This receptor was taken from a human donor in good health (CMV status not recorded). Some clones in this sample may be carry-over from other donors' samples. The sequences come from cultured CD8+ T cells from PBMCs, collected from culture after CMV antigen stimulation. V gene TRBV11-2 combines with J gene TRBJ2-7, with D tentatively TRBD1 (5 bases). CDR3 residues: CASSLARTSYEKYV. The CDR3 DNA reads as TGTGCCAGCAGCTTAGCCCGGACATCCTACGAGAAGTACGTC.